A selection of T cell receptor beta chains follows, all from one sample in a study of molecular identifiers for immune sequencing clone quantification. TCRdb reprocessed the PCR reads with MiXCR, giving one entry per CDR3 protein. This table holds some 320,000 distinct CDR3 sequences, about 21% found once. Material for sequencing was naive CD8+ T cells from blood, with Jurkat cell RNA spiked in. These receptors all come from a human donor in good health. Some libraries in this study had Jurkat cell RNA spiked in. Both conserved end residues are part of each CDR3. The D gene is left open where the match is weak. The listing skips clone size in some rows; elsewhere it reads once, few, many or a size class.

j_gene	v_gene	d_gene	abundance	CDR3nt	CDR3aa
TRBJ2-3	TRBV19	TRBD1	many	TGTGCCAGTACAACCGGACAGGCAGATACGCAGTATTTT	CASTTGQADTQYF
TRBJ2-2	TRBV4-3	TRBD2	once	TGCGCCAGCAACCAAAAGAGACTAGCGGGGGGCTGGACCGGGGAGCTGTTTTTT	CASNQKRLAGGWTGELFF
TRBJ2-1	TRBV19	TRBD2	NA	TGTGCCAGTAGTATAGATGTGGCGGGGGGGTACAATGAGCAGTTCTTC	CASSIDVAGGYNEQFF
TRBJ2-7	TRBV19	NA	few	TGTGCCAGTAGTGCAGGGTGGGCCTACGAGCAGTACTTC	CASSAGWAYEQYF
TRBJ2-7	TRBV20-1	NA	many	TGCAGTGTACCGGGACCTAGCTACGAGCAGTACTTC	CSVPGPSYEQYF
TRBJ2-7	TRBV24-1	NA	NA	TGTGCCAGCAGTCGAGGGGTCGACGAGCAGTACTTC	CASSRGVDEQYF
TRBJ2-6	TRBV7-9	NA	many	TGTGCCAGCAGCTTAGGTCCAGGTTACGGGGCCAACGTCCTGACTTTC	CASSLGPGYGANVLTF
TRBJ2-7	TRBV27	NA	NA	TGTGCCAGCAGACTCCAGGTATTGCACGAGCAGTACTTC	CASRLQVLHEQYF
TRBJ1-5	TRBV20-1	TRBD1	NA	TGCAGTGCTAGGACCACCACACAAAGACAGGGTTATAGCAATCAGCCCCAGCATTTT	CSARTTTQRQGYSNQPQHF
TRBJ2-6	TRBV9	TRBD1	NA	TGTGCCAGCAGCGGGCGCAGGGGGTTTTCCTCTGGGGCCAACGTCCTGACTTTC	CASSGRRGFSSGANVLTF
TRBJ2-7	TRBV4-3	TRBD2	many	TGCGCCAGCAGCCACGGAGCGGGATCGGGCTACGAGCAGTACTTC	CASSHGAGSGYEQYF
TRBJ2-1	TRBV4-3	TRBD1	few	TGCGCCAGCAGCCAGCAACTGACGGGACAGGGCAACAATGAGCAGTTCTTC	CASSQQLTGQGNNEQFF
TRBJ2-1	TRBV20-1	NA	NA	TGCAGTGCTAATCGCGTTGGGTTGGGACTGCTCAATGAGCAGTTCTTC	CSANRVGLGLLNEQFF
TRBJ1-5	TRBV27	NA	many	TGTGCCAGCAGTTTGGGAACAGGGAATCAGCCCCAGCATTTT	CASSLGTGNQPQHF
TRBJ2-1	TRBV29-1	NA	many	TGCAGCGTGATGGGACCGGGGGTATACAATGAGCAGTTCTTC	CSVMGPGVYNEQFF
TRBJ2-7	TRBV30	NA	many	TGTGCCTGGAGTGTTTTGACGATGTATCCCTACGAGCAGTACTTC	CAWSVLTMYPYEQYF
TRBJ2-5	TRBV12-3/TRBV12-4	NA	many	TGTGCCAGCAGTTTACCGGGGACGCCTGAGACCCAGTACTTC	CASSLPGTPETQYF
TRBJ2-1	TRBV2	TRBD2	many	TGTGCCAGCAGCCGATCACTAGCGGACTCCTACAATGAGCAGTTCTTC	CASSRSLADSYNEQFF
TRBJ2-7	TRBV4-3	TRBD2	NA	TGCGCCAGCAGCCAACTAGCGGGGGGTGCCTACGAGCAGTACTTC	CASSQLAGGAYEQYF
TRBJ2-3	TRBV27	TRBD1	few	TGTGCCAGCAGTTTAATCCCCGGGCAGGGGGCTACAGATACGCAGTATTTT	CASSLIPGQGATDTQYF
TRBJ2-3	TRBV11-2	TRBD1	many	TGTGCCAGCAGCTCCTCGAGGGACAGGGGCACAGATACGCAGTATTTT	CASSSSRDRGTDTQYF
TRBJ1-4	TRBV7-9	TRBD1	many	TGTGCCAGCAGCGGGACAGGGATTGAAAAACTGTTTTTT	CASSGTGIEKLFF
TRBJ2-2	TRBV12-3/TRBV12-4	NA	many	TGTGCCAGCAGTTACCCCGGGGGCGGGGAGCTGTTTTTT	CASSYPGGGELFF
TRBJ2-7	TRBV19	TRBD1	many	TGTGCCAGTAGTATAGGACTCCGGGACAGGACCTACGAGCAGTACTTC	CASSIGLRDRTYEQYF
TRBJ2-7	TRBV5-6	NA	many	TGTGCCAGCAGCTCCTCCCTCCGGGTCGACAGTAAGACATCTGCCTACGAGCAGTACTTC	CASSSSLRVDSKTSAYEQYF
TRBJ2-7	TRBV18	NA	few	TGTGCCAGCTCACCACGTAAGGGGTCCGACTACGAGCAGTACTTC	CASSPRKGSDYEQYF
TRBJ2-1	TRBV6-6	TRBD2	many	TGTGCCAGTAGCGGGAGGATCGACAATGAGCAGTTCTTC	CASSGRIDNEQFF
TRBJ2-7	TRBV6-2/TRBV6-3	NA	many	TGTGCCAGCAGTTCCCGGGCTCCCTACGAGCAGTACTTC	CASSSRAPYEQYF
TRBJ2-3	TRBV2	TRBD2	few	TGTGCCAGCAGTGAAGCCGGGCCCGGGGGGGATACGCAGTATTTT	CASSEAGPGGDTQYF
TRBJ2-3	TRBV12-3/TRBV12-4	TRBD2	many	TGTGCCAGCAGTTTAATAAGCGGGGGGGCCAGAGATACGCAGTATTTT	CASSLISGGARDTQYF
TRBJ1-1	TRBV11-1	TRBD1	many	TGTGCCAGCAGCCAAGAACAGGGGACGAACACTGAAGCTTTCTTT	CASSQEQGTNTEAFF
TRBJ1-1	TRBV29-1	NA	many	TGCAGCGCGGGGGACTCGACTGAAGCTTTCTTT	CSAGDSTEAFF
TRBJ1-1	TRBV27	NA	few	TGTGCCAGCAGTTTGTGGGGGCTAGCGGGTGGGTACACTGAAGCTTTCTTT	CASSLWGLAGGYTEAFF
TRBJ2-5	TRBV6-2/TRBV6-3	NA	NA	TGTGCCAGCAGTTACCTGGACTCAGGAGAGACCCAGTACTTC	CASSYLDSGETQYF
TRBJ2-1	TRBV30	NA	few	TGTGCCTGGAGTGGGGTCCAAGTATACGAGCAGTTCTTC	CAWSGVQVYEQFF
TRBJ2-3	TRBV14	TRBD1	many	TGTGCCAGCAGCCAAGGCCGGGACAGGGTTACAGATACGCAGTATTTT	CASSQGRDRVTDTQYF